The 4 T cell receptor beta chains listed next were all sequenced from one sample in a study of blood T cell repertoires in COVID-19 (dated by TCRdb to the early 2020s). The library was generated by the immunoSEQ multiplex PCR assay. TCRdb holds this immuneACCESS table with in-frame rearrangements only. Some clones are missing; in checked studies, unresolved V genes explain under half, and the rest has no known cause. The sample yields about 120,000 clones; 90% were counted once. The ten largest account for roughly 2% of the sample. The sequenced material came from peripheral blood. Every receptor here comes from a human donor with active COVID-19. The donor label of this sample is uncertain.

This chain joins TRBV18 and TRBJ2-5, with 9 bases identical to TRBD1. CDR3 length equals 14 residues. J lost 4 bases, V lost 4 bases, and 4 bases had no gene match. Germline V gene data show CDR1 as KGHSH and CDR2 as LQKENI. CDR3 coding DNA: TGTGCCAGCTCACAAACAGGGGGCAGAGAGACCCAGTACTTC. Encoded protein: CASSQTGGRETQYF.

The chain has TRBV5-6 and TRBJ1-1; D unresolved. V was pared by 1 base and J by 1 base, with 11 bases between. The CDR3 sequence is 15 residues long. Germline V gives CDR1 SGHDT, CDR2 YYEEEE. CDR3 loop: CASSLITGSNTEAFF. The CDR3 DNA reads TGTGCCAGCAGCTTGATTACGGGATCGAACACTGAAGCTTTCTTT.

This chain links TRBV9 with TRBJ2-5; 7 positions match TRBD2. Germline CDR1 is SGDLS and CDR2 is YYNGEE. The V and J ends lost 1 base and 1 base, in that order; junction bases with no gene match: 7. The CDR3 has 16 residues. The CDR3 spells CASSVQGGGVQETQYF. The CDR3 DNA reads as TGTGCCAGCAGCGTACAGGGTGGGGGGGTCCAAGAGACCCAGTACTTC.

The chain carries TRBV30 and TRBJ1-2; weak D call: TRBD1 (5 bases). The CDR3 has 14 amino acids. V was clipped by 0 bases and J by 4 bases, with 12 bases between them. From germline, CDR1 is GTSNPN and CDR2 SVGIG (reference sequence). The CDR3 loop is CAWSVPRGIYGYTF. The CDR3 DNA reads as TGTGCCTGGAGTGTCCCCCGGGGGATCTATGGCTACACCTTC.